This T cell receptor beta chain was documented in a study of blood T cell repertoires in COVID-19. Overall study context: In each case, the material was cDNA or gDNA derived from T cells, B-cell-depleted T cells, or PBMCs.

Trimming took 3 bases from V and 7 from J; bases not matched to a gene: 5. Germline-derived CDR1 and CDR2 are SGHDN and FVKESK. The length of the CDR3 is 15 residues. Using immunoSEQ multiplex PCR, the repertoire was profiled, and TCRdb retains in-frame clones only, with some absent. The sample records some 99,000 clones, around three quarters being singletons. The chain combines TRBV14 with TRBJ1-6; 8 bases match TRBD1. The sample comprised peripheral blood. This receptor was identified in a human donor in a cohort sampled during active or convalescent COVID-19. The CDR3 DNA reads TGTGCCAGCAGCCAGTTTACAGGGGGAAATTCACCCCTCCACTTT. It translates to CASSQFTGGNSPLHF.